This T cell receptor beta chain was captured in a study of fetal regulatory T cell absence and autoimmunity. The wider study: Exocrine pancreas autoimmunity occurred in IPEX patients lacking clinical diabetes.

Assay used: immunoSEQ multiplex PCR; TCRdb lists only in-frame clones, some missing. The sample holds more than 85,000 clones, approximately 75% seen once. Trimming removed 5 bases at V and 2 bases at J, with 5 bases between. This CDR3 is built from 12 residues. CDR1 and CDR2 from the germline V gene are SGHNT and YENEEA. This clone was detected once. The antigen is not known. Study conclusions and caveats: Compared with cord blood, pancreas showed oligoclonal TCR enrichment, some clones over 85-fold. Pancreas and cord blood did not differ much in TRB family usage. In IPEX syndrome, oligoclonal enrichment was read as supporting prenatal antigen-driven autoimmunity in the pancreas.

This TCR was sampled from a male donor with IPEX syndrome. The chain couples TRBV11-3 to TRBJ2-3; D gene ambiguous. The sequenced sample consisted of pancreas tissue. CDR3: CASSHDTDTQYF. In nucleotides, the CDR3 is TGTGCCAGCAGCCACGACACAGATACGCAGTATTTT.